Listed below are T cell receptor beta chains from one sample, sequenced in a study of T-cell reconstitution after alpha-beta-depleted transplantation in children. TCRdb reprocessed the PCR reads with MiXCR, giving one entry per CDR3 protein. The sample contains 500,000 to 650,000 distinct CDR3 sequences, 9.5% to 12% of which appear only once. The input for sequencing was PBMCs, mostly from graft donor cells, taken 180 days after TCRalphabeta/CD19-depleted stem cell transplant. All receptors derive from a female patient aged 2 to 10 who had a stem cell transplant for aplastic anemia, so the T cells may come from the graft donor. Each CDR3 is given with its conserved first and last residue. A D gene is named only where the DNA matches it firmly. A clone size is listed for some rows: how often the clone was seen (once, few, many), or a class if it is expanded.

D	V	J	size	CDR3	DNA
TRBD2	TRBV20-1	TRBJ2-1	-	CSARGGRTYNEQFF	TGCAGTGCTAGAGGCGGGAGAACCTACAATGAGCAGTTCTTC
-	TRBV12-3/TRBV12-4	TRBJ2-4	few	CASSLEVGLVQYF	TGTGCCAGCAGTTTAGAGGTCGGGTTGGTTCAGTACTTC
-	TRBV5-1	TRBJ2-1	few	CASSLDLGGYNEQFF	TGCGCCAGCAGCTTGGATCTTGGCGGTTACAATGAGCAGTTCTTC
-	TRBV7-3	TRBJ2-1	-	CASSLGPFGVNEQFF	TGTGCCAGCAGCTTAGGACCCTTTGGGGTCAATGAGCAGTTCTTC
-	TRBV7-9	TRBJ2-1	-	CASSSPRGGFYNEQFF	TGTGCCAGCAGCTCCCCAAGGGGCGGCTTCTACAATGAGCAGTTCTTC
-	TRBV2	TRBJ2-5	few	CASTNTGLAVKTQYF	TGTGCCAGCACCAATACGGGACTTGCCGTGAAGACCCAGTACTTC
TRBD1	TRBV6-2/TRBV6-3	TRBJ2-2	few	CASRPTGTGPTGELFF	TGTGCCAGCAGACCGACCGGGACAGGCCCCACCGGGGAGCTGTTTTTT
TRBD1	TRBV29-1	TRBJ2-2	many	CSGTGGRSGELFF	TGCAGCGGAACAGGGGGCCGATCCGGGGAGCTGTTTTTT
TRBD1	TRBV15	TRBJ1-2	few	CATGTGGDYGYTF	TGTGCCACCGGGACAGGGGGCGACTATGGCTACACCTTC
TRBD1	TRBV15	TRBJ1-4	few	CATSRLTGGPNEKLFF	TGTGCCACCAGCAGATTGACAGGGGGGCCTAATGAAAAACTGTTTTTT
TRBD1	TRBV5-1	TRBJ2-7	few	CASSPTGQGYEQYF	TGCGCCAGCAGCCCAACGGGACAGGGCTACGAGCAGTACTTC
-	TRBV28	TRBJ1-2	many	CASRRGVVSYGYTF	TGTGCCAGCAGACGGGGGGTTGTTAGCTATGGCTACACCTTC
-	TRBV7-2	TRBJ2-1	-	CASSAFYNEQFF	TGTGCCAGCAGCGCGTTCTACAATGAGCAGTTCTTC
TRBD1	TRBV5-1	TRBJ1-2	-	CASRWTGGANYGYTF	TGCGCCAGCAGATGGACAGGGGGCGCGAACTATGGCTACACCTTC
-	TRBV7-2	TRBJ2-5	-	CASSPLRARPYQETQYF	TGTGCCAGCAGCCCCCTCAGAGCGCGACCGTACCAAGAGACCCAGTACTTC
-	TRBV20-1	TRBJ1-3	many	CSARTGHSGNTIYF	TGCAGTGCTAGGACGGGACACTCTGGAAACACCATATATTTT
-	TRBV4-1	TRBJ1-2	-	CASSQVLTGGYTF	TGCGCCAGCAGCCAAGTGCTGACAGGTGGCTACACCTTC
TRBD2	TRBV12-3/TRBV12-4	TRBJ2-4	many	CASSWGGYKNIQYF	TGTGCCAGCAGTTGGGGGGGATACAAAAACATTCAGTACTTC
-	TRBV12-3/TRBV12-4	TRBJ2-7	few	CASSLRLGRAYEQYF	TGTGCCAGCAGTTTAAGGTTAGGCAGGGCCTACGAGCAGTACTTC
-	TRBV20-1	TRBJ2-1	few	CSARAPRERSWVNEQFF	TGCAGTGCTAGGGCTCCACGGGAGCGGAGCTGGGTCAATGAGCAGTTCTTC
TRBD1	TRBV28	TRBJ1-2	few	CASSSYGRGPANYGYTF	TGTGCCAGCAGTTCCTACGGTAGGGGGCCGGCTAACTATGGCTACACCTTC
TRBD2	TRBV4-3	TRBJ2-1	few	CASSRGTSGNSYNEQFF	TGCGCCAGCAGCCGGGGGACTAGCGGGAACTCCTACAATGAGCAGTTCTTC
TRBD2	TRBV20-1	TRBJ2-7	-	CSARVLAGGPNEQYF	TGCAGTGCTAGAGTCCTAGCGGGAGGGCCCAACGAGCAGTACTTC
TRBD1	TRBV29-1	TRBJ2-3	many	CSVEDRETDTQYF	TGCAGCGTCGAGGACAGGGAAACAGATACGCAGTATTTT
TRBD2	TRBV6-5	TRBJ2-3	few	CASSYRFDGRQDTQYF	TGTGCCAGCAGTTACCGGTTCGACGGGAGGCAAGATACGCAGTATTTT
-	TRBV28	TRBJ2-3	-	CASSAPRSATDTQYF	TGTGCCAGCAGTGCCCCCCGTAGCGCCACAGATACGCAGTATTTT
TRBD2	TRBV5-1	TRBJ2-7	-	CASSLLAGGPGSYEQYF	TGCGCCAGCAGCTTACTAGCGGGGGGGCCAGGGTCCTACGAGCAGTACTTC
-	TRBV7-2	TRBJ1-5	few	CASSLDRGTSNQPQHF	TGTGCCAGCAGCTTAGATCGGGGAACTAGCAATCAGCCCCAGCATTTT
-	TRBV2	TRBJ1-5	few	CASSEESHQPQHF	TGTGCCAGCAGTGAAGAGTCCCATCAGCCCCAGCATTTT
-	TRBV4-1	TRBJ1-1	-	CASSQDERGRTTEAFF	TGCGCCAGCAGCCAAGATGAACGGGGTCGCACGACTGAAGCTTTCTTT
-	TRBV7-2	TRBJ2-1	few	CASSGRGGEVGYNEQFF	TGTGCCAGCAGCGGAAGGGGGGGGGAGGTGGGCTACAATGAGCAGTTCTTC
-	TRBV5-3	TRBJ1-5	-	CARSLAAGRENQPQHF	TGTGCCAGAAGCTTGGCTGCAGGGCGTGAAAATCAGCCCCAGCATTTT
-	TRBV19	TRBJ1-6	-	CASSILPSGNSPLHF	TGTGCCAGTAGTATCCTGCCGTCCGGTAATTCACCCCTCCACTTT
-	TRBV5-6	TRBJ2-1	few	CASNQLRTSSYNEQFF	TGTGCCAGCAACCAATTGAGGACTTCTTCCTACAATGAGCAGTTCTTC
TRBD1	TRBV29-1	TRBJ1-2	-	CSVENGQGGLGYTF	TGCAGCGTTGAAAATGGTCAGGGGGGTCTGGGCTACACCTTC
-	TRBV7-2	TRBJ2-1	many	CASSLAWGTLNEQFF	TGTGCCAGCAGCTTAGCTTGGGGGACCCTGAATGAGCAGTTCTTC
-	TRBV28	TRBJ2-5	-	CASRGLEWGQETQYF	TGTGCCAGCAGGGGTTTAGAGTGGGGCCAAGAGACCCAGTACTTC
TRBD2	TRBV19	TRBJ2-3	-	CASSIYPGGMTDTQYF	TGTGCCAGTAGTATATATCCGGGAGGTATGACAGATACGCAGTATTTT
-	TRBV15	TRBJ1-1	few	CATSRRQPEAFF	TGTGCCACCAGCCGCCGACAGCCCGAAGCTTTCTTT
TRBD1	TRBV28	TRBJ1-5	-	CASRAGSTGVSQPQHF	TGTGCCAGCAGGGCGGGGAGTACAGGGGTCAGTCAGCCCCAGCATTTT
-	TRBV28	TRBJ1-6	few	CASSPDAFDSPLHF	TGTGCCAGCAGCCCCGACGCGTTTGATTCACCCCTCCACTTT
TRBD2	TRBV7-2	TRBJ2-1	few	CASSLAGPSYNEQFF	TGTGCCAGCAGCCTAGCGGGTCCCTCGTACAATGAGCAGTTCTTC
-	TRBV19	TRBJ2-3	-	CASSITRTDTQYF	TGTGCCAGTAGTATAACCCGGACAGATACGCAGTATTTT
-	TRBV29-1	TRBJ2-5	few	CSAGPSSGRTETQYF	TGCAGCGCCGGCCCCTCATCGGGGCGGACAGAGACCCAGTACTTC
-	TRBV7-2	TRBJ1-5	-	CASSLGEPQPQHF	TGTGCCAGCAGCCTAGGGGAACCTCAGCCCCAGCATTTT
-	TRBV3-1	TRBJ1-1	few	CASSQGRGGGAEAFF	TGTGCCAGCAGCCAAGGTCGGGGAGGGGGAGCTGAAGCTTTCTTT
TRBD1	TRBV4-1	TRBJ2-1	-	CASSHPAGTGHNEQFF	TGCGCCAGCAGCCATCCCGCCGGGACAGGGCACAATGAGCAGTTCTTC
-	TRBV12-3/TRBV12-4	TRBJ2-7	-	CASSLGTILPSYEQYF	TGTGCCAGCAGTCTCGGGACCATACTCCCCTCCTACGAGCAGTACTTC
TRBD2	TRBV27	TRBJ2-1	few	CASSFEGLAGDLQFF	TGTGCCAGCAGTTTCGAGGGACTAGCGGGAGATCTTCAGTTCTTC
-	TRBV9	TRBJ1-3	few	CASSLRSQTPGNTIYF	TGTGCCAGCAGCCTAAGGAGCCAGACTCCAGGAAACACCATATATTTT
-	TRBV5-1	TRBJ1-1	few	CASSHHQGWRDTEAFF	TGCGCCAGCAGCCACCATCAGGGGTGGAGGGACACTGAAGCTTTCTTT